These 21 T cell receptor beta chains were sequenced from one sample in a study of post-analysis software for immune sequencing data. Broader study findings: A few TRBV segments (TRBV5-6, TRBV5-1 and TRBV20-1 among them) occurred more frequently in patients than in controls.

These receptors' antigens are unknown. TCR beta cDNA libraries included unique molecular identifiers. TCRdb fed the PCR reads into MiXCR, producing one record per CDR3 protein. The sample shows hundreds of thousands of distinct CDR3 sequences, roughly 50% of them seen only once. The source material was blood. Receptor source: a girl between 10 and 17 years old with multiple sclerosis.

This clonotype was seen a few times. This chain links TRBV12-3 or TRBV12-4 with TRBJ2-5; 7 bases are shared with TRBD2. The J call may be wrong; the DNA end is better matched by TRBJ2-7. There are 12 residues in the CDR3. CDR3 DNA: TGTGCCAGCCGACTAGCATCCCACGAGCAGTACTTC. Amino acid sequence: CASRLASHEQYF.

This clonotype came up a few times. The chain joins TRBV5-1 to TRBJ2-1; 8 nucleotides align to TRBD2. The CDR3 extends over 17 amino acids. V shed 4 bases and J 6 bases; nucleotides not matched to a gene: 15. The germline V gene has CDR1 SGHRS and CDR2 YFSETQ. The CDR3 sequence is CASSRRDSGNPPNEQFF. As DNA, the CDR3 is TGCGCCAGCAGCCGTAGAGATAGCGGGAATCCCCCCAATGAGCAGTTCTTC.

The chain joins TRBV4-1 to TRBJ1-2, with D hard to call. CDR3 length: 16 amino acids. CDR1 MGHRA and CDR2 YSYEKL come from the germline V gene. Trimming cost V 6 bases and J 0 bases, with 17 bases left between them. CDR3: CASRPYGVHANYGYTF. CDR3 coding DNA: TGCGCCAGCAGGCCCTATGGGGTTCACGCTAACTATGGCTACACCTTC.

The rearrangement links TRBV5-1 to TRBJ2-4; D gene unclear. The J call could be wrong; TRBJ2-5 is a better fit for the DNA end. The CDR3 has 15 residues. Germline CDR1 and CDR2: SGHRS and YFSETQ. CDR3: CASSPPTGDQETQYF. The DNA of the CDR3 is TGCGCCAGCAGCCCCCCGACTGGGGACCAAGAGACCCAGTACTTC.

The chain carries TRBV5-1 and TRBJ2-5, with 10 bases lining up with TRBD1. The tail of the sequence fits TRBJ2-7 better, so the J call may be wrong. The CDR3 consists of 14 residues. Germline CDR1 and CDR2: SGHRS and YFSETQ. CDR3 residues: CASSPDRGIVEQYF. DNA of the CDR3: TGCGCCAGCAGCCCGGACAGGGGGATCGTCGAGCAGTACTTC.

In its sample, this clonotype was seen a few times. V gene TRBV20-1 combines with J gene TRBJ2-7, with D perhaps TRBD1 or TRBD2 (5 bases each). Per germline, CDR1 DFQATT and CDR2 SNEGSKA (reference sequence). The V and J ends lost 5 bases and 2 bases respectively, with 10 bases between them. CDR3 size: 12 residues. For the CDR3, the DNA is TGCAGTGCTGGGACGGTAGCCTACGAGCAGTACTTC. This translates into CSAGTVAYEQYF.

This clonotype was seen a few times. V and J are TRBV5-1 and TRBJ2-5; perhaps TRBD2 as D (6 bases). V lost 4 bases and J lost 3, with 7 bases in between. This CDR3 comprises 12 residues. Germline V CDR1 and CDR2: SGHRS, YFSETQ. CDR3 DNA sequence: TGCGCCAGCAGCCGCGGGGAAGAGACCCAGTACTTC. This gives the protein CASSRGEETQYF.

The chain links TRBV29-1 to TRBJ2-1; possible D gene TRBD2, 6 bases. CDR1 is SQVTM, CDR2 ANQGSEA, per germline. V shed 7 bases and J shed 2 bases, with 18 bases lying between them. CDR3 length equals 15 residues. Here the CDR3 reads CSAQKRGTPYNEQFF. The CDR3 DNA reads as TGCAGCGCACAAAAACGAGGGACTCCCTACAATGAGCAGTTCTTC.

V is TRBV27 and J is TRBJ1-1, with a weak D call TRBD1 (6 bases). The germline gives CDR1 MNHEY, CDR2 SMNVEV (reference sequence). Trimming took off 8 bases at V and 8 bases at J, with 18 bases between the two ends. The CDR3 spans 13 residues. The CDR3 reads CASSTRGSSEAFF. The CDR3 region has the DNA TGTGCCAGCTCTACCAGGGGATCTTCGGAAGCTTTCTTT.

The chain is built from TRBV10-3 and TRBJ1-2; D remains unclear. CDR1 and CDR2 from the germline V gene are ENHRY and SYGVKD. Trimming pared 5 bases from V and 8 bases from J, leaving 9 bases between. This CDR3 spans 11 amino acids. DNA for the CDR3: TGTGCCATCAGTAACACGGAGGGCTACACCTTC. As protein: CAISNTEGYTF.

This clonotype showed up just a few times. The chain recombines TRBV29-1 with TRBJ2-1, with a weak D call TRBD1 (5 bases). V was trimmed by 6 bases and J by 5 bases, leaving 11 bases between them. The CDR3 length is 12 residues. Germline CDR1 and CDR2: SQVTM and ANQGSEA. CDR3 sequence reads: CSVQETDNEQFF. For the CDR3, the DNA is TGCAGCGTGCAGGAGACAGACAATGAGCAGTTCTTC.

This chain connects TRBV6-2 or TRBV6-3 to TRBJ2-1, with 9 bases aligning to TRBD2. V lost 5 bases and J lost 13; bases outside the gene matches: 6. Germline assignment: CDR1 MNHEY and CDR2 SVGEGT. CDR3 length equals 12 residues. CDR3 DNA sequence: TGTGCCAGCAGTAATAGCGGGAGCCTACAGTTCTTC. Protein product: CASSNSGSLQFF.

The chain combines TRBV3-1 with TRBJ2-3, with D possibly TRBD2 on 7 matching bases. The CDR3 length is 16 residues. V was pared by 4 bases and J by 3 bases, with 17 bases between. Germline CDR1 LGHDT, CDR2 YNNKEL (reference sequence). The CDR3 spells CASSLRGAQLTDTQYF. CDR3 coding DNA: TGTGCCAGCAGCCTACGGGGGGCTCAGCTTACAGATACGCAGTATTTT.

The rearrangement links TRBV5-1 to TRBJ2-7; D not resolved. Germline V lookup: CDR1 SGHRS, CDR2 YFSETQ. Deletions cut 2 bases from V and 2 bases from J, with 8 bases between. This CDR3 has 13 residues. CDR3 sequence reads: CASSFYETYEQYF. In DNA form, the CDR3 reads TGCGCCAGCAGCTTCTACGAAACCTACGAGCAGTACTTC.

This chain connects TRBV5-1 to TRBJ2-1; TRBD2 might be the D (5 bases). Germline V gives CDR1 SGHRS, CDR2 YFSETQ. The CDR3 is 16 amino acids. V was cut by 3 bases and J by 5 bases, with 18 bases left in between. The CDR3 region has the DNA TGCGCCAGCAGCTATGGAGGTGCGGACGGTAACAATGAGCAGTTCTTC. Translated, it gives CASSYGGADGNNEQFF.

The chain has TRBV12-3 or TRBV12-4 and TRBJ2-2; the match to TRBD2 covers 15 bases. This CDR3 has 16 residues. Trimming removed 5 bases from V and 5 bases from J; junction bases left unmatched: 3. CDR3 DNA sequence: TGTGCCAGCAGTGGGACTAGCGGGAGGCGAACCGGGGAGCTGTTTTTT. It is translated as CASSGTSGRRTGELFF.

The rearrangement links TRBV3-1 to TRBJ2-7, with 10 bases fitting TRBD1. The CDR3 is made up of 16 amino acids. Germline-derived CDR1 and CDR2 are LGHDT and YNNKEL (reference sequence). With V trimmed by 0 bases and J by 2 bases, 4 bases remained unmatched. The CDR3 here is CASSQEGQGTTYEQYF. The CDR3 coding sequence is TGTGCCAGCAGCCAAGAGGGACAGGGGACCACCTACGAGCAGTACTTC.

V usage is TRBV6-5 and J usage is TRBJ1-2, with TRBD1 as a possible D gene (6 bases). Germline V gives CDR1 MNHEY, CDR2 SVGAGI. Trimming stripped 6 bases from V and 7 bases from J, with 18 bases between. The CDR3 contains 14 residues. The CDR3 is CASRTDTRGGGYTF. CDR3 in DNA: TGTGCCAGCAGAACTGACACGAGAGGGGGTGGCTACACCTTC.

The chain has TRBV20-1 and TRBJ2-5, with 10 bases matching TRBD2. CDR1 and CDR2 from the germline V gene are DFQATT and SNEGSKA (reference sequence). The CDR3 has 17 residues. J was trimmed by 11 bases and V by 0 bases; bases with no gene match: 18. Written as DNA, the CDR3 is TGCAGTGCTAGAGAGTCATCTAGCGGGAGTATATCGGGTGAGCAGTACTTC. Residues: CSARESSSGSISGEQYF.

This clonotype turned up a few times. This chain joins TRBV7-3 and TRBJ2-5; D gene unclear. V was trimmed by 0 bases and J by 5 bases, leaving 13 bases between them. The CDR3 loop spans 15 amino acids. From germline, CDR1 is SGHTA and CDR2 FQGTGA. CDR3 sequence reads: CASSLTGPIGETQYF. The DNA for the CDR3 is TGTGCCAGCAGCTTAACCGGGCCCATCGGGGAGACCCAGTACTTC.

This chain connects TRBV28 to TRBJ2-7; D call uncertain. Germline CDR1 and CDR2: MDHEN and SYDVKM. There are 14 residues in the CDR3. The V end lost 8 bases, the J end lost 0 bases, and 14 bases lay between the germline ends. In nucleotides, the CDR3 is TGTGCCAGCCTGCGCGCGGCTCCCTCCTACGAGCAGTACTTC. Protein sequence: CASLRAAPSYEQYF.